A selection of T cell receptor beta chains follows, all from one sample in a study of blood T cell repertoires in COVID-19. Generated by immunoSEQ multiplex PCR, the TCRdb table keeps only in-frame clones and is missing some. This sample yields 140,000 to 150,000 clones, of which approximately 89% are seen a single time; around 1.5% belongs to the top ten. The sample taken for sequencing was peripheral blood. The receptors here all came from a human donor in a cohort sampled during active COVID-19. Each CDR3 is given with its conserved first and last residue. A D gene is named only where the DNA matches it firmly. A row's size may be missing; if present it is once, few, many or a size class.

clone_size	v_call	d_call	j_call	cdr3_nt	cdr3_aa
-	TRBV5-4	TRBD1	TRBJ1-3	TGTGCCAGCAGCTTCCGGGACAGGGGGAACACCATATATTTT	CASSFRDRGNTIYF
-	TRBV10-2	-	TRBJ1-5	TGCGCCAGCAGTGGAGGTAGCAATCAGCCCCAGCATTTT	CASSGGSNQPQHF
-	TRBV6-2/TRBV6-3	TRBD2	TRBJ2-6	TGTGCCAGCAGTTACTCGACGCGGGGGACTGGGGCCAACGTCCTGACTTTC	CASSYSTRGTGANVLTF
-	TRBV27	-	TRBJ2-2	TGTGCCAGCAGTTTCCCAGGGAAGGACACCGGGGAGCTGTTTTTT	CASSFPGKDTGELFF
-	TRBV19	-	TRBJ1-3	TGTGCCAGTAGTATAGTGTCGGCTGGGGACATTTCTGGAAACACCATATATTTT	CASSIVSAGDISGNTIYF
-	TRBV7-3	TRBD1	TRBJ1-2	TGTGCCAGCAGCCGGGACAGGGAGTCTGATGGCTACACCTTC	CASSRDRESDGYTF
-	TRBV5-1	-	TRBJ2-5	TGCGCCAGCAGCTTGCAACCACCTCCGGAGTCAGAGACCCAGTACTTC	CASSLQPPPESETQYF
-	TRBV9	-	TRBJ1-2	TGTGCCAGCGAGAGGGACTATGGCTACACCTTC	CASERDYGYTF
-	TRBV19	TRBD1	TRBJ2-2	TGTGCCAGTAGTGACAGGGGGAACACCGGGGAGCTGTTTTTT	CASSDRGNTGELFF
-	TRBV5-4	TRBD1	TRBJ1-2	TGTGCCAGTCAACAGGGGGCAGCTTTTGGCTACACCTTC	CASQQGAAFGYTF
-	TRBV9	TRBD2	TRBJ2-2	TGTGCCAGCAGCGCTACTCCCCGGGGGGATCTCACCGGGGAGCTGTTTTTT	CASSATPRGDLTGELFF
-	TRBV30	TRBD1	TRBJ2-1	TGTGCCTGGAGCGTAGACAGGGTTTTAGGGTACAATGAGCAGTTCTTC	CAWSVDRVLGYNEQFF
-	TRBV11-2	-	TRBJ1-3	TGTGCCAGCAGCTTAAGGGGGAATCCTGGAAACACCATATATTTT	CASSLRGNPGNTIYF
-	TRBV6-1	-	TRBJ1-5	TGTGCCAGCAGTGAAGTTAGCGGGAGACGGGGGGGAGGTCAGCCCCAGCATTTT	CASSEVSGRRGGGQPQHF
-	TRBV19	-	TRBJ1-3	TGTGCCAGTAGTATAATAACAGGTGGAGGAAACACCATATATTTT	CASSIITGGGNTIYF
-	TRBV5-4	TRBD1	TRBJ1-2	TGTGCCAGCAGCTCGAACAGGGGTTCTAACTATGGCTACACCTTC	CASSSNRGSNYGYTF
-	TRBV3-1/TRBV3-2	-	TRBJ2-5	TGTGCCAGCAGCCAACGGGGCCAAGAGACCCAGTACTTC	CASSQRGQETQYF
-	TRBV13	TRBD1	TRBJ2-5	TGTGCCAGCAGCTTAGAGGGACAGGGTGGCGAGACCCAGTACTTC	CASSLEGQGGETQYF
-	TRBV4-3	-	TRBJ2-5	TGCGCCAGCAGCCAAGACATTGACAGTACGCGAGGAGAGACCCAGTACTTC	CASSQDIDSTRGETQYF
-	TRBV19	TRBD1	TRBJ1-2	TGTGCCAGTAGGAAAGGGACAGTCGGATATGGCTACACCTTC	CASRKGTVGYGYTF
-	TRBV7-6	TRBD2	TRBJ2-3	TGTGCCAGCAGCCCTGGACTAGCGGGGGGGTTCACAGATACGCAGTATTTT	CASSPGLAGGFTDTQYF
-	TRBV27	-	TRBJ1-6	TGTGCCAGCAGTTTATTACAGGATTATACGGATTATAATTCACCCCTCCACTTT	CASSLLQDYTDYNSPLHF
few	TRBV12-3/TRBV12-4	-	TRBJ2-7	TGTGCCAGCAGGAGAGGTTCCTCTTACGAGCAGTACTTC	CASRRGSSYEQYF
-	TRBV2	-	TRBJ2-4	TGTGCCAGCAGTGAAGGTGTTATAGCCAAAAACATTCAGTACTTC	CASSEGVIAKNIQYF
-	TRBV4-2	TRBD1	TRBJ1-2	TGTGCCAGCAGCCAAGATCCCAGGGGGAATGGCTACACCTTC	CASSQDPRGNGYTF
-	TRBV3-1/TRBV3-2	-	TRBJ1-2	TGTGCCAGCAGCCAAGTGTCAGGCGCCTATGGCTACACCTTC	CASSQVSGAYGYTF
-	TRBV4-3	-	TRBJ1-1	TGCGCCAGCAGCCAAGCGTGGCGGATGAACACTGAAGCTTTCTTT	CASSQAWRMNTEAFF
-	TRBV4-1	TRBD1	TRBJ1-1	TGCGCCAGCAGCCAAGAACGGACAGGGATACCTGAAGCTTTCTTT	CASSQERTGIPEAFF
-	TRBV18	TRBD1	TRBJ2-7	TGTGCCAGCTCACCCCAGGGGGCGGGGGAGCAGTACTTC	CASSPQGAGEQYF
-	TRBV7-9	-	TRBJ2-5	TGTGCCAGCAGCCCAGGCCGCCTAGCCGAAGAGACCCAGTACTTC	CASSPGRLAEETQYF
-	TRBV11-2	-	TRBJ2-6	TGTGCCAGCAGCTTAGCTCTATCTGGGGCCAACGTCCTGACTTTC	CASSLALSGANVLTF
-	TRBV7-8	TRBD1	TRBJ2-3	TGTGCCAGCAGCAGACGGGACAGGGACACAGATACGCAGTATTTT	CASSRRDRDTDTQYF
-	TRBV12-3/TRBV12-4	-	TRBJ2-3	TGTGCCAGCAGTTTACAGGGGGATACGCAGTATTTT	CASSLQGDTQYF
-	TRBV5-6	-	TRBJ1-4	TGTGCCAGCAGCTTGGTGGGGGGAACTAATGAAAAACTGTTTTTT	CASSLVGGTNEKLFF
once	TRBV10-3	TRBD2	TRBJ2-1	TGTGCCATCAGTGAGTCGATGCGGGGGGCGTTCAATGAGCAGTTCTTC	CAISESMRGAFNEQFF
once	TRBV5-6	TRBD1	TRBJ1-4	TGTGCCAGCAGTTCAGCCCAGGGGGCGCGGGAAAAACTGTTTTTT	CASSSAQGAREKLFF
-	TRBV5-6	-	TRBJ2-7	TGTGCCAGCAGCTTGGGCAGGGTGTACGAGCAGTACTTC	CASSLGRVYEQYF
-	TRBV18	-	TRBJ1-2	TGTGCCAGCTCACCACCCGTTAGCTATGGCTACACCTTC	CASSPPVSYGYTF
-	TRBV18	-	TRBJ1-1	TGTGCCAGCTCACCGAACAGGGAAAAACGGAACACTGAAGCTTTCTTT	CASSPNREKRNTEAFF
-	TRBV10-2	TRBD1	TRBJ1-2	TGCGCCAGCAGTGTATCAGGGGGCGAAGGAGGCTACACCTTC	CASSVSGGEGGYTF
-	TRBV27	TRBD1	TRBJ1-2	TGTGCCAGCTCGACAGGGGGCTATGGCTACACCTTC	CASSTGGYGYTF
-	TRBV29-1	-	TRBJ1-2	TGCAGCGTTGGCCCTGCGGAACCCGGTAGCGGCTACACCTTC	CSVGPAEPGSGYTF
-	TRBV6-2/TRBV6-3	-	TRBJ1-2	TGTGCCAGCAGTTACTCGCCATCTTCAGGGGTTACCTATGGCTACACCTTC	CASSYSPSSGVTYGYTF
-	TRBV10-2	TRBD1	TRBJ1-5	TGCGCCAGCAGTGGGACAGGGAATCAGCCCCAGCATTTT	CASSGTGNQPQHF
-	TRBV19	TRBD1	TRBJ2-3	TGTGCCAGTAGTTACGACAGGGGGGGGCAGGATACGCAGTATTTT	CASSYDRGGQDTQYF
-	TRBV11-3	TRBD1	TRBJ2-3	TGTGCCAGCAGCTTAGACCGGGACAGGAGCTCGACGCAGTATTTT	CASSLDRDRSSTQYF
-	TRBV9	TRBD2	TRBJ2-1	TGTGCCAGCAGTCAGAGCGGGGGTTACAATGAGCAGTTCTTC	CASSQSGGYNEQFF
-	TRBV9	TRBD2	TRBJ2-7	TGTGCCAGCAGCCCCCCAAGGGAGGGGGAGCAGTACTTC	CASSPPREGEQYF
-	TRBV24-1	-	TRBJ1-1	TGTGCCACCAGTGATCCGGGGGGGCAGCCAGCTTTCTTT	CATSDPGGQPAFF